This T cell receptor beta chain came from a study of blood T cell repertoires in COVID-19. Sequencing used immunoSEQ multiplex PCR; TCRdb keeps in-frame clones, though not all of them. The table lists about 190,000 clones, roughly nine tenths of them singletons. V gave up 3 bases and J gave up 8 bases; unmatched junction bases: 14. From germline, CDR1 is SGHAT and CDR2 FQNNGV. This CDR3 has 17 residues. The TCR comes from a woman in her twenties or thirties with active or convalescent COVID-19. The V gene is TRBV11-2, the J gene TRBJ1-1; 11 nucleotides match TRBD1. The sample comprised peripheral blood. CDR3 DNA: TGTGCCAGCAGCTTCTGGGACAGGGGGGGTATTTACTTGGAAGCTTTCTTT. This sequence encodes CASSFWDRGGIYLEAFF. Full variable domain (rest looked up from reference TRBV11-2 and TRBJ1-1): EAGVAQSPRYKIIEKRQSVAFWCNPISGHATLYWYQQILGQGPKLLIQFQNNGVVDDSQLPKDRFSAERLKGVDSTLKIQPAKLEDSAVYLCASSFWDRGGIYLEAFFGQGTRLTVV.